These 9 T cell receptor beta chains were all obtained from the same sample, sequenced in a study of tumor and adjacent non-tumor tissue in lung cancer. RNA was extracted from bulk tissue without any cell sorting. The library came from three nested PCR rounds adapted from ARM-PCR protocols. A single record per CDR3 protein comes from TCRdb applying MiXCR to the multiplex PCR reads. The sample carries more than 85,000 distinct CDR3 sequences, approximately 84% recorded once. Specimen: lung tumor tissue. The source is a man between 65 and 85 years old with non-small cell lung cancer.

This clonotype was recorded many times. The V gene is TRBV7-8, the J gene TRBJ2-1; 8 nucleotides agree with TRBD1. Germline loops: CDR1 SGHVS, CDR2 FQNEAQ. This CDR3 spans 18 amino acids. J gave up 0 bases and V 3 bases, and 10 bases lay outside the gene matches. As DNA, the CDR3 is TGTGCCAGCAGCTTGGGACAGGCACTCACACTCTCCTACAATGAGCAGTTCTTC. Amino acids: CASSLGQALTLSYNEQFF.

This clonotype showed up just a few times. CDR3: CASSLRLGLASSYNEQFF. CDR3 DNA: TGTGCCAGCAGCCTCAGACTAGGACTTGCCAGCTCCTACAATGAGCAGTTCTTC. V usage is TRBV11-2 and J usage is TRBJ2-1; a possible D gene is TRBD2 (6 bases). Germline V gene data show CDR1 as SGHAT and CDR2 as FQNNGV. This CDR3 is built from 18 residues. V was clipped by 5 bases and J by 0 bases, with 20 bases between them.

The chain carries TRBV11-3 and TRBJ2-1; 9 bases align to TRBD1. This CDR3 spans 16 amino acids. CDR1 is SGHNT, CDR2 YENEEA, per germline. V lost 10 bases, J lost 9 bases, and 19 bases stayed unmatched. CDR3 nucleotide sequence: TGTGCCAAGAGCTTAGATCCCACAGGGGGCAGGGGTGAGCAGTTCTTC. It is translated as CAKSLDPTGGRGEQFF. The full variable domain, rest sourced from reference TRBV11-3 and TRBJ2-1, is EAGVVQSPRYKIIEKKQPVAFWCNPISGHNTLYWYLQNLGQGPELLIRYENEEAVDDSQLPKDRFSAERLKGVDSTLKIQPAELGDSAVYLCAKSLDPTGGRGEQFFGPGTRLTVL.

For this clonotype: The junction differs from germline at one of its ends, possibly a read error. This chain links TRBV13 with TRBJ2-7; D may correspond to TRBD1 or TRBD2 (5 bases each). The CDR3 has 13 residues. The germline V gene encodes CDR1 PRHDT and CDR2 FYEKMQ (reference sequence). The CDR3 nucleotides read TGTGACAGCAGCTCAATCACGAGGGACGAGCAGTATTTC. It yields the protein CDSSSITRDEQYF.

Turning to this clonotype: Its ends do not fully match the called genes, so a read error is possible. The V call is TRBV6-9, the J call TRBJ1-6, with a tentative D call TRBD1 (5 bases). The CDR3 totals 18 residues. Germline V gene data show CDR1 as MNHGY and CDR2 as SVAAGI. DNA of the CDR3: TGTGCCAGCAGTTATTGTTCCAGGGAGGTTTCTTCTAATTCACCTCTCCACTTT. Translated: CASSYCSREVSSNSPLHF.

V is TRBV11-3 and J is TRBJ2-7; no reliable D call. The CDR3 has 15 residues. Germline V gene sequence: CDR1 SGHNT, CDR2 YENEEA. Trimming pared 8 bases from V and 0 bases from J, leaving 17 bases between. CDR3 loop: CASGLVLISSYEQYF. In nucleotides, the CDR3 is TGTGCCAGCGGCCTAGTCTTGATTAGCTCCTACGAGCAGTACTTC.

In the case of this clonotype: Relative to the germline gene, one junction end is altered; a read error may explain this. The V and J genes are TRBV29-1 and TRBJ2-5, with D perhaps given as TRBD1 or TRBD2 (5 bases each). CDR1 SQVTM and CDR2 ANQGSEA come from the germline V gene. The CDR3 has 12 amino acids. CDR3 protein: CTVEVRGETQYF. For the CDR3, the DNA is TGCACCGTTGAAGTAAGGGGAGAGACGCAGTACTTC.

About this clonotype: A read error may account for a junction end that differs from germline. This chain joins TRBV6-1 and TRBJ1-2; D gene unclear. Germline V CDR1 and CDR2: MNHNS, SASEGT. The CDR3 is 14 amino acids. The CDR3 sequence: CACSEIIGIYGYTF. The CDR3 DNA reads TGTGCCTGCAGTGAAATAATAGGGATCTATGGCTACACCTTC.

Comments on this clonotype: Because the CDR3 is missing its conserved closing phenylalanine or tryptophan, this is likely a read error. The DNA is left out, because the CDR3 cannot be placed on it with certainty; the CDR3 is given as TCRdb lists it. The rearrangement joins TRBV10-3 to TRBJ2-7; TRBD2, as called in the table, went unchecked against the DNA. The CDR3 sequence runs 14 residues, both termini included. From germline, CDR1 is ENHRY and CDR2 SYGVKD. The CDR3 here is CAIKETRESGEQYY.